The 10 T cell receptor beta chains below come from one sample, sequenced in a study of identical twins. Via MiXCR, TCRdb re-called the 5' RACE reads, giving one row per CDR3 protein. The sample has about 340,000 distinct CDR3 sequences; 9% to 15% are singletons. These data were also filed under a second study, of yellow fever vaccine responses in identical twins.

The sequenced sample was CD8+ T cells sorted from blood. These receptors all come from a woman aged 18-30 years in good health.

This clonotype was detected ten times or more. V is TRBV7-9 and J is TRBJ2-5; no clear D. Deletions cut 2 bases from V and 3 bases from J, with 1 base between. Germline-derived CDR1 and CDR2 are SEHNR and FQNEAQ (reference sequence). The CDR3 totals 11 residues. The CDR3 here is CASSLKETQYF. CDR3 bases: TGTGCCAGCAGCTTAAAAGAGACCCAGTACTTC.

This clonotype showed up just a few times. The genes are TRBV10-3 and TRBJ1-3; TRBD1 is a possible D gene (6 bases). The CDR3 spans 15 residues. V was cut by 7 bases and J by 0 bases, with 13 bases left in between. CDR1 is ENHRY and CDR2 is SYGVKD in the germline V gene. Here the CDR3 reads CAITGTWGSGNTIYF. As DNA, the CDR3 is TGTGCCATCACCGGGACATGGGGCTCTGGAAACACCATATATTTT.

This sequence joins TRBV7-8 and TRBJ1-5; no clear D. This CDR3 is built from 14 residues. Deletions cut 6 bases from V and 2 bases from J, with 11 bases between. Germline V lookup: CDR1 SGHVS, CDR2 FQNEAQ. The CDR3, as DNA: TGTGCCAGCAGTCCCTGGGAGGGCAATCAGCCCCAGCATTTT. Residues: CASSPWEGNQPQHF.

Ten or more counts support this clonotype. This rearrangement joins TRBV7-7 to TRBJ2-5, with 9 nucleotides matching TRBD1. Germline V gene data show CDR1 as SSHAT and CDR2 as FNYEAQ (reference sequence). V trimming: 5 bases; J trimming: 4 bases; junction bases outside the gene matches: 8. The CDR3 consists of 15 residues. The chain's CDR3 is CASSPRTGEAETQYF. The CDR3 bases are TGTGCCAGCAGCCCGAGGACAGGGGAGGCAGAGACCCAGTACTTC.

This clonotype was detected many times. The chain couples TRBV3-1 to TRBJ2-7, with D possibly TRBD1 on 7 matching bases. There are 14 residues in the CDR3. V lost 2 bases to trimming and J lost 3 bases, with 11 bases between them. Germline CDR1 LGHDT, CDR2 YNNKEL (reference sequence). CDR3 sequence: CASSQRQGGYEQYV. As DNA, the CDR3 is TGTGCCAGCAGCCAACGACAGGGAGGCTACGAGCAGTACGTC.

The rearrangement joins TRBV2 to TRBJ2-3; a weak D match, TRBD2 (6 bases). The CDR3 length is 13 residues. Germline CDR1 SNHLY, CDR2 FYNNEI. V dropped 1 base and J dropped 5 bases, with 7 bases sitting between them. The CDR3 loop reads CASSEEEGDTQYF. The CDR3, as DNA: TGTGCCAGCAGTGAAGAGGAGGGAGATACGCAGTATTTT.

The rearrangement joins TRBV3-1 to TRBJ2-5; D may be TRBD2 (5 bases). Trimming pared 6 bases from V and 7 bases from J, leaving 18 bases between. From germline, CDR1 is LGHDT and CDR2 YNNKEL (reference sequence). The CDR3 contains 14 residues. The CDR3 loop reads CASRPNARAGTQYF. CDR3 nucleotide sequence: TGTGCCAGCAGACCTAACGCACGGGCGGGGACCCAGTACTTC.

The chain recombines TRBV2 with TRBJ2-5, with D possibly called TRBD1 or TRBD2 (6 bases each). Trimming pared 8 bases from V and 9 bases from J, leaving 10 bases between. The CDR3 sequence is 10 residues long. Germline V CDR1 and CDR2: SNHLY, FYNNEI. The CDR3 sequence is CASLRGAQYF. Here the CDR3 DNA reads TGTGCCAGCCTAAGGGGGGCCCAGTACTTC.

In this sample, this clonotype turned up a few times. The gene calls are TRBV27 and TRBJ2-1, with D possibly TRBD1 on 5 matching bases. This CDR3 has 15 amino acids. V was shortened by 5 bases and J by 1 base, with 12 bases between the two germline ends. The germline CDR1 and CDR2 sequences are MNHEY and SMNVEV (reference sequence). CDR3 DNA: TGTGCCAGCAGTCTGGGGCCCATTTCCTACAATGAGCAGTTCTTC. This encodes CASSLGPISYNEQFF.

This CDR3 is CASSLSASGAYEQYV. CDR3 nucleotides: TGTGCCAGCAGTTTGAGTGCTAGCGGAGCCTACGAGCAGTACGTC. This chain connects TRBV28 to TRBJ2-7; 7 bases map to TRBD2. The junction had 7 bases not matched to a gene; V was cut back by 3 bases and J by 2 bases. This CDR3 is 15 amino acids long. The V gene's germline CDR1 is MDHEN and CDR2 SYDVKM.